This T cell receptor (beta chain) was retrieved from a study of T cell responses to AZD1222 COVID-19 vaccine. For this clone: Its specificity is unknown.

From germline, CDR1 is GTSNPN and CDR2 SVGIG (reference sequence). The germline V and J ends were trimmed by 4 bases and 5 bases, with 14 bases remaining between them. The CDR3 runs 14 residues. General study results and limits: A mostly white British donor set with more females was recruited, and clonal diversity was possibly underestimated.

Using immunoSEQ multiplex PCR, the repertoire was profiled, and TCRdb retains in-frame clones only, with some absent. The repertoire holds roughly 98,000 clones, with more than 80% as singletons. The sequencing used peripheral blood, collected on day 0 of AZD1222 vaccination. The chain links TRBV30 to TRBJ2-2; D gene ambiguous. This TCR was sampled from an adult in good health. CDR3: CAWTAALGTGELFF. The DNA of the CDR3 is TGTGCCTGGACCGCCGCCCTGGGGACCGGGGAGCTGTTTTTT.